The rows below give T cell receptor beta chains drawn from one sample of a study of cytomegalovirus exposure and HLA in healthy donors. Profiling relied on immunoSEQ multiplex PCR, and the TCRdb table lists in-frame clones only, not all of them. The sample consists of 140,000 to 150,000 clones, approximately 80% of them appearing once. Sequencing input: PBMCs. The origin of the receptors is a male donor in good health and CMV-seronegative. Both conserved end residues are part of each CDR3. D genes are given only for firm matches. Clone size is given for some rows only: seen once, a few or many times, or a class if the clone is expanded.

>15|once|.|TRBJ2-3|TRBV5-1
CASSLDGRGKDTQYF
TGCGCCAGCAGCTTGGATGGCAGGGGTAAAGATACGCAGTATTTT
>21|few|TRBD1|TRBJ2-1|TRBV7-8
CASRDSRIDRGPMSSYNEQFF
TGTGCCAGCAGAGACTCTCGAATCGACAGGGGCCCTATGAGCTCCTACAATGAGCAGTTCTTC
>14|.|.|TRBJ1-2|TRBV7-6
CASSLSGGQYGYTF
TGTGCCAGCAGCTTATCGGGAGGACAGTATGGCTACACCTTC
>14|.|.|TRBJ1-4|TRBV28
CASSSGATNEKLFF
TGTGCCAGCAGTTCGGGTGCCACTAATGAAAAACTGTTTTTT
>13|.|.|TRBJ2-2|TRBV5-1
CASSMDRTGELFF
TGCGCCAGCAGCATGGACCGGACCGGGGAGCTGTTTTTT
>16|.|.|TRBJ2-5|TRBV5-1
CASSLAKGWGRETQYF
TGCGCCAGCAGCTTGGCCAAGGGGTGGGGAAGAGAGACCCAGTACTTC
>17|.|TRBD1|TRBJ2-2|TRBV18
CASSPQGTGGYTGELFF
TGTGCCAGCTCACCTCAAGGGACAGGGGGATACACCGGGGAGCTGTTTTTT
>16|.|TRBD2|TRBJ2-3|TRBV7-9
CASRWGLAGSTDTQYF
TGTGCCAGCAGATGGGGACTAGCGGGTTCTACAGATACGCAGTATTTT
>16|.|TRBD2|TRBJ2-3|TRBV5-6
CASSFGLAGSTDTQYF
TGTGCCAGCAGTTTCGGACTAGCGGGGAGCACAGATACGCAGTATTTT
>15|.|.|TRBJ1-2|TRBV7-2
CASSLGPGQVYGYTF
TGTGCCAGCAGCTTAGGCCCAGGGCAAGTGTATGGCTACACCTTC
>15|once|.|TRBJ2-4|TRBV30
CAWMRGGSDKNIQYF
TGTGCCTGGATGAGAGGGGGTAGTGACAAAAACATTCAGTACTTC
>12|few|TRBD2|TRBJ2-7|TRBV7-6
CASSQRGPEQYF
TGTGCCAGCAGCCAGCGGGGACCCGAGCAGTACTTC
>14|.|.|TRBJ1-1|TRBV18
CASSPLGGNTEAFF
TGTGCCAGCTCACCACTTGGCGGGAACACTGAAGCTTTCTTT
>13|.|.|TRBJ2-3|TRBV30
CAWRRGNTDTQYF
TGTGCCTGGAGACGCGGAAACACAGATACGCAGTATTTT
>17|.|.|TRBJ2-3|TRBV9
CASSVTGSPRGTDTQYF
TGTGCCAGCAGCGTAACGGGGAGCCCACGGGGCACAGATACGCAGTATTTT
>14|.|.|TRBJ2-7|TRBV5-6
CASRETVAHYEQYF
TGTGCCAGCAGGGAAACAGTGGCCCACTACGAGCAGTACTTC
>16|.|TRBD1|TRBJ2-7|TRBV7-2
CASSDQRTGQGHEQYF
TGTGCCAGCAGCGACCAACGGACGGGACAGGGCCACGAGCAGTACTTC
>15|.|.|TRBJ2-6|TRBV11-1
CASSLAYSGANVLTF
TGTGCCAGCAGCTTAGCGTACTCTGGGGCCAACGTCCTGACTTTC
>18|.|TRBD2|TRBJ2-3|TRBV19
CASSTPLGRGSSTDTQYF
TGTGCCAGTAGTACCCCCCTAGGGAGGGGTTCTAGCACAGATACGCAGTATTTT
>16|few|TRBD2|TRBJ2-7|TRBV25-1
CASSESGTSGSYEQYF
TGTGCCAGCAGTGAATCCGGGACTAGCGGGAGCTACGAGCAGTACTTC
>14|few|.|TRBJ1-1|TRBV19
CASTWGRGNTEAFF
TGTGCCAGTACCTGGGGGAGGGGGAACACTGAAGCTTTCTTT
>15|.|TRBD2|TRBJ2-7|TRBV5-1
CASSPWTSVNYEQYF
TGCGCCAGCAGCCCTTGGACTAGCGTTAACTACGAGCAGTACTTC
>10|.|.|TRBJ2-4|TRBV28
CASGGWSQYF
TGTGCCAGCGGTGGCTGGAGTCAGTACTTC
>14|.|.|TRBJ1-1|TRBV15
CATSRADKNTEAFF
TGTGCCACCAGCAGAGCGGACAAGAACACTGAAGCTTTCTTT
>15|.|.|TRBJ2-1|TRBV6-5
CASSPTGSSYNEQFF
TGTGCCAGCAGTCCCACAGGGAGCTCCTACAATGAGCAGTTCTTC
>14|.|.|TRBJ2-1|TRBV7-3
CASSPAGAFHEQFF
TGTGCCAGCAGCCCCGCGGGGGCCTTCCATGAGCAGTTCTTC
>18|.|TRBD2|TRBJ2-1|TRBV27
CASSLSLRSGSLYNEQFF
TGTGCCAGCAGTTTATCGCTAAGGAGCGGGAGTTTATACAATGAGCAGTTCTTC
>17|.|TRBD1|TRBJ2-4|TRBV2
CASTPGQRTVAKNIQYF
TGTGCCAGCACTCCGGGACAGAGGACCGTAGCCAAAAACATTCAGTACTTC
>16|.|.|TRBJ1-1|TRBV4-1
CASSQVSGRGNTEAFF
TGCGCCAGCAGCCAAGTTTCCGGGAGGGGGAACACTGAAGCTTTCTTT
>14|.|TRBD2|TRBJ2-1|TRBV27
CASSPYSGLNEQFF
TGTGCCAGCAGTCCCTATAGCGGGCTCAATGAGCAGTTCTTC